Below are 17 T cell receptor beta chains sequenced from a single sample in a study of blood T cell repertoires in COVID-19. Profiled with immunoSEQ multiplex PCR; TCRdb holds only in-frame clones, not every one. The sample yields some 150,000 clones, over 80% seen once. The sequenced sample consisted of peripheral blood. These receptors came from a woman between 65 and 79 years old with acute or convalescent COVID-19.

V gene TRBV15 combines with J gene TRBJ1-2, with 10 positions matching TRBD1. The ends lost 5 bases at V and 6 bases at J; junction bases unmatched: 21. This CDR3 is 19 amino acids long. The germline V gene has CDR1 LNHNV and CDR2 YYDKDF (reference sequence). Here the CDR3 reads CATSSRQGARLPMSHGYTF. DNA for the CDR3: TGTGCCACCAGCTCCCGACAGGGGGCGCGTCTTCCTATGTCTCATGGCTACACCTTC.

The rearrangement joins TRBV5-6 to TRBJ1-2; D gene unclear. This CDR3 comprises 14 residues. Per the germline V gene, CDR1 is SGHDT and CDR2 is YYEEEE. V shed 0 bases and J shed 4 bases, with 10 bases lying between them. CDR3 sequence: CASSLDPQAYGYTF. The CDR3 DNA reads TGTGCCAGCAGCTTGGACCCTCAGGCCTATGGCTACACCTTC.

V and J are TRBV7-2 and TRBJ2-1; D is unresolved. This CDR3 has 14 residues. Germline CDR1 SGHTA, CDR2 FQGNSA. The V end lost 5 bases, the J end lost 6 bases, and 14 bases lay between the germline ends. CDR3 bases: TGTGCCAGCAGCCCCCTAGGTGTGTTCAATGAGCAGTTCTTC. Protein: CASSPLGVFNEQFF.

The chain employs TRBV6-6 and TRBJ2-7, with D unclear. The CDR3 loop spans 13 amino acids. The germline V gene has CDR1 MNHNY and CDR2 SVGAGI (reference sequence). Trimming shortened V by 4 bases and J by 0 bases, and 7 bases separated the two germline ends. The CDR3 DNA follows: TGTGCCAGCAGTTCGGGTGGCTCCTACGAGCAGTACTTC. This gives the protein CASSSGGSYEQYF.

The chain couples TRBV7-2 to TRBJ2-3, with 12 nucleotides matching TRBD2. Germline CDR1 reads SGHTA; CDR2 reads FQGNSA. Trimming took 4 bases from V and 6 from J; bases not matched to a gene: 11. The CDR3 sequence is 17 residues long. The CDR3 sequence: CASSSPRTSGAGDTQYF. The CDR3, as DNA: TGTGCCAGCAGCTCACCTCGGACTAGCGGGGCTGGGGATACGCAGTATTTT.

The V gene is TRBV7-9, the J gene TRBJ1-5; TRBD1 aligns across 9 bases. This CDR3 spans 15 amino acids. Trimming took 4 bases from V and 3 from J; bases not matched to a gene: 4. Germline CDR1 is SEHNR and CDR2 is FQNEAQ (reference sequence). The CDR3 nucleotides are TGTGCCAGCAGCTCCGGACAGGGGTACAATCAGCCCCAGCATTTT. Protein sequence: CASSSGQGYNQPQHF.

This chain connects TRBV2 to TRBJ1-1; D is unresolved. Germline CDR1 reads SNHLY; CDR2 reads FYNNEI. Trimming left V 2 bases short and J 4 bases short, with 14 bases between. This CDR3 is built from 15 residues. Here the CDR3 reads CASSEPRGFGTEAFF. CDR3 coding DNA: TGTGCCAGCAGTGAACCGCGGGGTTTTGGCACTGAAGCTTTCTTT. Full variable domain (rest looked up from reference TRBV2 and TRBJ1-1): EPEVTQTPSHQVTQMGQEVILRCVPISNHLYFYWYRQILGQKVEFLVSFYNNEISEKSEIFDDQFSVERPDGSNFTLKIRSTKLEDSAMYFCASSEPRGFGTEAFFGQGTRLTVV.

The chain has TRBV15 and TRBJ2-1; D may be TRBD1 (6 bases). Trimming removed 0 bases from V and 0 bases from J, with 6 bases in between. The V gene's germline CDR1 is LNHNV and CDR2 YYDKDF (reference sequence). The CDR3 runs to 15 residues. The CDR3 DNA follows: TGTGCCACCAGCAGAGAACAGGGCTCCTACAATGAGCAGTTCTTC. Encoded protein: CATSREQGSYNEQFF.

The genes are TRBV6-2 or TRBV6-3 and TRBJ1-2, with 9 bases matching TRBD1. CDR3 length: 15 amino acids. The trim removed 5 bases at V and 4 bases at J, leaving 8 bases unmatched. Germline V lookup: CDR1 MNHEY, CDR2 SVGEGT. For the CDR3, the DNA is TGTGCCAGCAGTGACTGGACAGGGGACTCCTATGGCTACACCTTC. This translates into CASSDWTGDSYGYTF.

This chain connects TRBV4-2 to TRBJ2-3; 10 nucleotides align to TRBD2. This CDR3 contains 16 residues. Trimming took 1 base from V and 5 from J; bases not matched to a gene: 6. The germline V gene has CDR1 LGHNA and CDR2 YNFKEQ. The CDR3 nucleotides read TGTGCCAGCAGCCAAGGCCCAGCGGGGGGGCAAGATACGCAGTATTTT. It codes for CASSQGPAGGQDTQYF.

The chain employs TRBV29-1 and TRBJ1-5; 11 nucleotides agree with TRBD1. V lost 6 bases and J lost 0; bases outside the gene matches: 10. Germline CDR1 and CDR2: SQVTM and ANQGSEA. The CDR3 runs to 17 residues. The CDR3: CSVLGTGGKNSNQPQHF. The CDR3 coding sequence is TGCAGCGTCCTGGGGACAGGGGGAAAGAATAGCAATCAGCCCCAGCATTTT. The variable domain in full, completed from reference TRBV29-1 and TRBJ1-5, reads SAVISQKPSRDICQRGTSLTIQCQVDSQVTMMFWYRQQPGQSLTLIATANQGSEATYESGFVIDKFPISRPNLTFSTLTVSNMSPEDSSIYLCSVLGTGGKNSNQPQHFGDGTRLSIL.

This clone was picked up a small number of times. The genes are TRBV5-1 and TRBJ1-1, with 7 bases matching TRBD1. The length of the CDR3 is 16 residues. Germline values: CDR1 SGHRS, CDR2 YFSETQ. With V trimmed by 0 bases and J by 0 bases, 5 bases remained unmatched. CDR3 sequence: CASSLEGATMNTEAFF. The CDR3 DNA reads TGCGCCAGCAGCTTGGAGGGGGCGACCATGAACACTGAAGCTTTCTTT. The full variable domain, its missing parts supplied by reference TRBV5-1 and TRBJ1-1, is KAGVTQTPRYLIKTRGQQVTLSCSPISGHRSVSWYQQTPGQGLQFLFEYFSETQRNKGNFPGRFSGRQFSNSRSEMNVSTLELGDSALYLCASSLEGATMNTEAFFGQGTRLTVV.

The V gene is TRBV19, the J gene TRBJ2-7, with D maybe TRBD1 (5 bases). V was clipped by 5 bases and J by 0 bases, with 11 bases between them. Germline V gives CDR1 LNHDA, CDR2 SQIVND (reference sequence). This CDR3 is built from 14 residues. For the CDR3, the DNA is TGTGCCAGTAGTCCACAGACAGACTCCTACGAGCAGTACTTC. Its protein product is CASSPQTDSYEQYF.

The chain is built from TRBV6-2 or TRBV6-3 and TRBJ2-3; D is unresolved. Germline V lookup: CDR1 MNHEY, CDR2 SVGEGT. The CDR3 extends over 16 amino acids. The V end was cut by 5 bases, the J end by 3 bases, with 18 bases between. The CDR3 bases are TGTGCCAGCAGTCGCCCGTCTACGGGTGGGACAGATACGCAGTATTTT. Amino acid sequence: CASSRPSTGGTDTQYF.

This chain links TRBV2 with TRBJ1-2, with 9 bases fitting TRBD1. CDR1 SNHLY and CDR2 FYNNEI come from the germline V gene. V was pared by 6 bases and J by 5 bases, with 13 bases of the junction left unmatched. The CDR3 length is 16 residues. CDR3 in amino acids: CASSPRGDRARYGYTF. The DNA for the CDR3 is TGTGCCAGCAGCCCCAGGGGGGACAGGGCGAGATATGGCTACACCTTC.

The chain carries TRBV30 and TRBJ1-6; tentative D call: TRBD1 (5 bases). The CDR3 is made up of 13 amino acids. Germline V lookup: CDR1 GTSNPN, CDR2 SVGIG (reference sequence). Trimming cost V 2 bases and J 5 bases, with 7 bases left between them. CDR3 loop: CAWSPGNNSPLHF. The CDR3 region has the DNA TGTGCCTGGAGTCCAGGGAATAATTCACCCCTCCACTTT.

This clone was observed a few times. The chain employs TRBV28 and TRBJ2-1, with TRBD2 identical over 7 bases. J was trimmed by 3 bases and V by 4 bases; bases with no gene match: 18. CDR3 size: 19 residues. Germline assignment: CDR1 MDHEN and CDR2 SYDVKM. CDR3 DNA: TGTGCCAGCAGTTCCGGACTCCGACGCGCTAGCGGTAACTACAATGAGCAGTTCTTC. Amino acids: CASSSGLRRASGNYNEQFF.